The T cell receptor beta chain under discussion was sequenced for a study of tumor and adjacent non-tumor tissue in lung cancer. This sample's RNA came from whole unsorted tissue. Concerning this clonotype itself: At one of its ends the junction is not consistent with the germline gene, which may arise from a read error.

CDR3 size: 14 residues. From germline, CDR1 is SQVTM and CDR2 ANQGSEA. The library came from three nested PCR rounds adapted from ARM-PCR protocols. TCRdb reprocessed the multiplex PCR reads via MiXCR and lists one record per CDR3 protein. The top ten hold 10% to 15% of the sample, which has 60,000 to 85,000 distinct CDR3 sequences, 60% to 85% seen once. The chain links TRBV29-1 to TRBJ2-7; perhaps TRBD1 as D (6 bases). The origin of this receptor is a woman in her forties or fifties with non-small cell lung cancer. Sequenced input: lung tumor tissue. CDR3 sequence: CSVGNWQGFKEQYF. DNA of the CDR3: TGCAGTGTTGGTAACTGGCAGGGGTTCAAGGAGCAGTACTTC.